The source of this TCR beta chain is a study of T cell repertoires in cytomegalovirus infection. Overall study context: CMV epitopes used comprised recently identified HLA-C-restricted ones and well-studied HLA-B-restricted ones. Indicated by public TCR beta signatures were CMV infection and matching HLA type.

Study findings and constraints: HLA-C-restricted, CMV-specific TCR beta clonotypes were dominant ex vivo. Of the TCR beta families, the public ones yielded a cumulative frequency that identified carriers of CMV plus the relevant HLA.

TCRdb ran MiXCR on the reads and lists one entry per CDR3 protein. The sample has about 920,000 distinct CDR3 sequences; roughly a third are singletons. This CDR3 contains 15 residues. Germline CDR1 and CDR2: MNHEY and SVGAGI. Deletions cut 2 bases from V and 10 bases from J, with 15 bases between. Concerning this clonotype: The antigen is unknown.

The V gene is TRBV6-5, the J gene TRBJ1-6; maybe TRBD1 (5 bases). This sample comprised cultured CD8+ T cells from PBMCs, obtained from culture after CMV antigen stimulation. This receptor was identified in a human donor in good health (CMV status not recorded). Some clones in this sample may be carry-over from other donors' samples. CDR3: CASSYNGLGGSPLHF. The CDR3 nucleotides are TGTGCCAGCAGTTACAACGGTCTCGGGGGATCACCCCTCCACTTT.